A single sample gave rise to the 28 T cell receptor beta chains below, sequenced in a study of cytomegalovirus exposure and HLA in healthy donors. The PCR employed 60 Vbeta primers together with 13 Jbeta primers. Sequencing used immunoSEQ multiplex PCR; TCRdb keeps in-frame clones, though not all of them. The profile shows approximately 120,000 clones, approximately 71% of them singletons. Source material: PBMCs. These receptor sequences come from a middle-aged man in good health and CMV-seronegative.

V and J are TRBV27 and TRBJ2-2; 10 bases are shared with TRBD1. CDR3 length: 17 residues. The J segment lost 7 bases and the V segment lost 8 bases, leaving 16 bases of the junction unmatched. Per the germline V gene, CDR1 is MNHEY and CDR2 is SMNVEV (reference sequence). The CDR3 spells CASGLLRDRGGHGELFF. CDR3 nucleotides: TGTGCCAGCGGTCTATTGAGGGACAGGGGAGGACACGGGGAGCTGTTTTTT.

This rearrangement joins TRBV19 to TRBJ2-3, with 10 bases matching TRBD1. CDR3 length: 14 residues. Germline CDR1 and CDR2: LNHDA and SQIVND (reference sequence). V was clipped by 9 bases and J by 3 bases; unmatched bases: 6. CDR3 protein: CASHGTGATDTQYF. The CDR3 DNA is TGTGCCAGCCACGGGACAGGGGCAACAGATACGCAGTATTTT.

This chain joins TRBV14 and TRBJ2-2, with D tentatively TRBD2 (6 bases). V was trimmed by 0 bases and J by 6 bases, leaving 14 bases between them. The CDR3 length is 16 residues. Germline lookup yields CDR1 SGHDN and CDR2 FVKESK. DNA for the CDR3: TGTGCCAGCAGCCAAGATCTCATACTAGCACCCGGGGAGCTGTTTTTT. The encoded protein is CASSQDLILAPGELFF.

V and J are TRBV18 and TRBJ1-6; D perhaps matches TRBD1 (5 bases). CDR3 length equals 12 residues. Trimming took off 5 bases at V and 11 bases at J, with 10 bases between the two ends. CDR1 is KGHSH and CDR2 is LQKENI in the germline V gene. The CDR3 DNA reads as TGTGCCAGCTCATCCCCGGGGGCACCCCTCCACTTT. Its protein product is CASSSPGAPLHF.

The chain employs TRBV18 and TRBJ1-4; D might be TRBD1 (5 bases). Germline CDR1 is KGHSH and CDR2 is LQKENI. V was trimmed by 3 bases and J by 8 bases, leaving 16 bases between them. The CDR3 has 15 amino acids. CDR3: CASSPSQGSVEKLFF. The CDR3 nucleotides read TGTGCCAGCTCACCCAGTCAGGGATCAGTGGAAAAACTGTTTTTT. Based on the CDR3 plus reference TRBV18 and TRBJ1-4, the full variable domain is NAGVMQNPRHLVRRRGQEARLRCSPMKGHSHVYWYRQLPEEGLKFMVYLQKENIIDESGMPKERFSAEFPKEGPSILRIQQVVRGDSAAYFCASSPSQGSVEKLFFGSGTQLSVL.

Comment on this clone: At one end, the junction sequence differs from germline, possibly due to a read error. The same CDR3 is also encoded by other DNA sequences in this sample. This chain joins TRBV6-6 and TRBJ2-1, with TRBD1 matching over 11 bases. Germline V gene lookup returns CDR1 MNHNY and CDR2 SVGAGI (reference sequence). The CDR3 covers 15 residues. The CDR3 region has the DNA TGCGCCAGCAGCGAGGGACAGGGGGGTCTTGCTGAGCAGTTCTTC. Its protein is CASSEGQGGLAEQFF.

The CDR3 DNA sequence: TGTGCCAGTAGTATAGATGCGGGACAGAACTATGGCTACACCTTC. Encoded protein: CASSIDAGQNYGYTF. This sequence joins TRBV19 and TRBJ1-2, with TRBD1 matching 7 bases. Germline V gives CDR1 LNHDA, CDR2 SQIVND (reference sequence). The CDR3 is made up of 15 amino acids. V dropped 0 bases and J dropped 2; count of bases not matched to a gene: 3.

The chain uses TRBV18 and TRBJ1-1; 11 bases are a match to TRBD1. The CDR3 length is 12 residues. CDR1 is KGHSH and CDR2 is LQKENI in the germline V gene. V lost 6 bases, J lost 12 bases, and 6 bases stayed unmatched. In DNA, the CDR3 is TGTGCCAGCTCGCCTGGACAGGGGGCAACTTTCTTT. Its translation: CASSPGQGATFF.

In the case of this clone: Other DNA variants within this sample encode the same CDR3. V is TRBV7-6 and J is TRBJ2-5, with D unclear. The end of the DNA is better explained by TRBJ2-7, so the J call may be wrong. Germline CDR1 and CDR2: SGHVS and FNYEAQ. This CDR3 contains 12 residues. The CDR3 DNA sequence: TGTGCCAGCAGCTTAGGGGACTACGAGCAGTACTTC. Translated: CASSLGDYEQYF.

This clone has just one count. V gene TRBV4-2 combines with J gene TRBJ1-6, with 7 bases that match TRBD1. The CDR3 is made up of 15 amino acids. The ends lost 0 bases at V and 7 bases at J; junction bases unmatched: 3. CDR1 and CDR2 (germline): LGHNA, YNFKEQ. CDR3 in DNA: TGTGCCAGCAGCCAAGATGGGACAGAAAATTCACCCCTCCACTTT. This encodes CASSQDGTENSPLHF.

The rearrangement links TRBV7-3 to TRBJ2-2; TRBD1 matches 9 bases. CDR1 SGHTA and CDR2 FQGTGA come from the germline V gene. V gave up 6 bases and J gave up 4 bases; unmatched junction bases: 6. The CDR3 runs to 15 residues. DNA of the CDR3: TGTGCCAGCAGTCCACAGGGGGCGGCCACCGGGGAGCTGTTTTTT. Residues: CASSPQGAATGELFF.

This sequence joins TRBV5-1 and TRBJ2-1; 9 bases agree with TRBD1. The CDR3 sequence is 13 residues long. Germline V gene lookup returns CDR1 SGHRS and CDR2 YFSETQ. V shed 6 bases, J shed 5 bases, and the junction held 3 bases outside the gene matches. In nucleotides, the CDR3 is TGCGCCAGCACGGGGACAGGGAACAATGAGCAGTTCTTC. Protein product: CASTGTGNNEQFF.

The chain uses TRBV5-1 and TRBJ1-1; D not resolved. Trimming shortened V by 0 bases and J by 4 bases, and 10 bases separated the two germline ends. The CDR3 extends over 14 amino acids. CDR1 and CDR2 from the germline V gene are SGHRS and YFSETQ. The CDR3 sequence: CASSLAVGSTEAFF. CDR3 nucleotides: TGCGCCAGCAGCTTGGCGGTAGGGAGCACTGAAGCTTTCTTT.

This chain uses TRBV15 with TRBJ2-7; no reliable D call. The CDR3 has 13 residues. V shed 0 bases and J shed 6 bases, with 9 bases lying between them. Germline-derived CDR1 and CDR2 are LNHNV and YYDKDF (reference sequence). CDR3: CATSRESRSEQYF. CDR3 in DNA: TGTGCCACCAGCAGAGAATCCCGGTCCGAGCAGTACTTC.

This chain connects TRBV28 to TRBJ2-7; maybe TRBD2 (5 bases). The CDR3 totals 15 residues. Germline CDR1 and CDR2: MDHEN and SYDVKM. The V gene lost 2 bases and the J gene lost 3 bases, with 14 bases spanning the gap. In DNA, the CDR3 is TGTGCCAGCAGTTTAGGACCGACCGCGGGCTACGAGCAGTACTTC. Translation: CASSLGPTAGYEQYF.

The CDR3 loop is CASSPRTDTQYF. CDR3 bases: TGTGCCAGCAGCCCCCGTACAGATACGCAGTATTTT. The V and J genes are TRBV7-9 and TRBJ2-3; D is uncertain. Germline CDR1 is SEHNR and CDR2 is FQNEAQ (reference sequence). There are 12 residues in the CDR3. V lost 5 bases to trimming and J lost 3 bases, with 6 bases between them. Full variable domain (remainder filled in from reference TRBV7-9 and TRBJ2-3): DTGVSQNPRHKITKRGQNVTFRCDPISEHNRLYWYRQTLGQGPEFLTYFQNEAQLEKSRLLSDRFSAERPKGSFSTLEIQRTEQGDSAMYLCASSPRTDTQYFGPGTRLTVL.

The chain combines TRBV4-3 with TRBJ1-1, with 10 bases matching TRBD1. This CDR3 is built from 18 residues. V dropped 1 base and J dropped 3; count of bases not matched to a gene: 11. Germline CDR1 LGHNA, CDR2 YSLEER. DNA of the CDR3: TGCGCCAGCAGCCAAGGTGCAGACAGGGGGCGCAGGGACACTGAAGCTTTCTTT. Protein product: CASSQGADRGRRDTEAFF.

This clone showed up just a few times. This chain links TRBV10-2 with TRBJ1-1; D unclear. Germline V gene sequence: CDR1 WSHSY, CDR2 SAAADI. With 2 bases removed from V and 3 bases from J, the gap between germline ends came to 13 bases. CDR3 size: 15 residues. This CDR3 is CASSETGPRDTEAFF. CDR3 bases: TGCGCCAGCAGTGAGACGGGTCCTCGGGACACTGAAGCTTTCTTT.

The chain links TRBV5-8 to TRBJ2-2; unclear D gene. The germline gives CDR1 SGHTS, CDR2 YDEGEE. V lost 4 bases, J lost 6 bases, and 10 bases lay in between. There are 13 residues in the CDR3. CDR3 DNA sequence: TGTGCCAGCAGCCAGATGGGCCCCGGGGAGCTGTTTTTT. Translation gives CASSQMGPGELFF.

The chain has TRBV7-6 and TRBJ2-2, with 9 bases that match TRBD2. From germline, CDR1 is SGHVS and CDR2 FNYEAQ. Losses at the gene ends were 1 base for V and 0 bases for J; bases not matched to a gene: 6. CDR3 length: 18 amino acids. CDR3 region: CASSLGAASGTNTGELFF. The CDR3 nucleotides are TGTGCCAGCAGCTTAGGTGCGGCTAGCGGGACGAACACCGGGGAGCTGTTTTTT.

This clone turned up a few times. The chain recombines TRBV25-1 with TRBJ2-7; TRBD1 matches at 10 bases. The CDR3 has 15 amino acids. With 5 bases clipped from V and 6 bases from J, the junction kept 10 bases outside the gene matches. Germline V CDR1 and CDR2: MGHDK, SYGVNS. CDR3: CASSRNTDRGAEQYF. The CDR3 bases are TGTGCCAGCAGTAGGAACACGGACAGGGGGGCCGAGCAGTACTTC.

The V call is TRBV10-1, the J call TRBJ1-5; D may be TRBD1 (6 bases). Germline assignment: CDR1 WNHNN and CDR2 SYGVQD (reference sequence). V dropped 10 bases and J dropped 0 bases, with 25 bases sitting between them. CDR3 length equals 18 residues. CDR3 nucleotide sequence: TGCGCCACCATGCCCCGGGACATCGCCCCTCATAGCAATCAGCCCCAGCATTTT. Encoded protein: CATMPRDIAPHSNQPQHF.

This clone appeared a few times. In DNA, the CDR3 is TGTGCCAGCAGTCTCGGGGGGACAGGGTCCTACGAGCAGTACTTC. It is translated as CASSLGGTGSYEQYF. The chain combines TRBV6-5 with TRBJ2-7, with TRBD1 identical over 9 bases. CDR1 and CDR2 from the germline V gene are MNHEY and SVGAGI. The CDR3 loop spans 15 amino acids. V was clipped by 5 bases and J by 1 base; unmatched bases: 6.

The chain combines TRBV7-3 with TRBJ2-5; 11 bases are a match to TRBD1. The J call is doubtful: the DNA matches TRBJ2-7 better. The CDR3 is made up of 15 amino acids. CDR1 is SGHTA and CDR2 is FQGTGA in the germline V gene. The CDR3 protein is CASSWTGGRFYEQYF. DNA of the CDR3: TGTGCCAGCAGCTGGACAGGGGGCCGATTCTACGAGCAGTACTTC.

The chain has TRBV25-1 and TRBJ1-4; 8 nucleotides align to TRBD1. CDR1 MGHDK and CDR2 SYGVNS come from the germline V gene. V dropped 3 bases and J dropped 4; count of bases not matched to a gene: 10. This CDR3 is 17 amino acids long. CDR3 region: CASSDTARGLHNEKLFF. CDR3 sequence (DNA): TGTGCCAGCAGTGACACGGCCAGGGGGCTACATAATGAAAAACTGTTTTTT. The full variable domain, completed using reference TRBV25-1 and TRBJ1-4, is EADIYQTPRYLVIGTGKKITLECSQTMGHDKMYWYQQDPGMELHLIHYSYGVNSTEKGDLSSESTVSRIRTEHFPLTLESARPSHTSQYLCASSDTARGLHNEKLFFGSGTQLSVL.

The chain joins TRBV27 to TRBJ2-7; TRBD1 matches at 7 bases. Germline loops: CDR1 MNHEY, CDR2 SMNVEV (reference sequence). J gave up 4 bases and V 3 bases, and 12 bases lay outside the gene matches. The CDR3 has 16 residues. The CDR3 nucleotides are TGTGCCAGCAGTTTTACCAGGGTGGCAGGGGGATACGAGCAGTACTTC. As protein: CASSFTRVAGGYEQYF.

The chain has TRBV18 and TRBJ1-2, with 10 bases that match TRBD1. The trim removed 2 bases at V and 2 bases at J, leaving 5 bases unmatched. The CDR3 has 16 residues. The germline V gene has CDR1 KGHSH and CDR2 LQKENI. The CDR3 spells CASSPSTGQGNYGYTF. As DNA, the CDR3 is TGTGCCAGCTCACCATCTACGGGACAGGGGAACTATGGCTACACCTTC. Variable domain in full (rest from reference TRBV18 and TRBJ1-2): NAGVMQNPRHLVRRRGQEARLRCSPMKGHSHVYWYRQLPEEGLKFMVYLQKENIIDESGMPKERFSAEFPKEGPSILRIQQVVRGDSAAYFCASSPSTGQGNYGYTFGSGTRLTVV.

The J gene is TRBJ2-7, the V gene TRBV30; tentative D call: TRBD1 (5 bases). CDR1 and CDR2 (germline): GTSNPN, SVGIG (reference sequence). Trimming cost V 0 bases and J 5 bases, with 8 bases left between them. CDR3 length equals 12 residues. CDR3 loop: CAWSVWGNEQYF. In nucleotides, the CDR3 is TGTGCCTGGAGTGTATGGGGCAACGAGCAGTACTTC.